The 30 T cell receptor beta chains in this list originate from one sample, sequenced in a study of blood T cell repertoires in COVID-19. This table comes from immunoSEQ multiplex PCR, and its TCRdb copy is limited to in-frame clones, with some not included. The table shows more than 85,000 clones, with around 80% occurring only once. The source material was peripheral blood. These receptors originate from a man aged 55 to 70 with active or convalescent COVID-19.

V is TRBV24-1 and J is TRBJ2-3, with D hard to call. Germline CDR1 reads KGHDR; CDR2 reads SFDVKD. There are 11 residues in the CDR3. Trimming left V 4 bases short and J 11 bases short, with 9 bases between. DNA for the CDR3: TGTGCCACCAGTGACCGACTTCTGCAGTATTTT. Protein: CATSDRLLQYF.

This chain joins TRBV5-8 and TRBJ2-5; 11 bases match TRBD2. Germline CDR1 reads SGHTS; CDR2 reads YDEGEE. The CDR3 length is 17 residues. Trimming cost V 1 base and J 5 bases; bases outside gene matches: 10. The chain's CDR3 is CASSLTSGSRPRETQYF. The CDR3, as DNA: TGTGCCAGCAGCTTGACTAGCGGGAGTCGACCTCGGGAGACCCAGTACTTC.

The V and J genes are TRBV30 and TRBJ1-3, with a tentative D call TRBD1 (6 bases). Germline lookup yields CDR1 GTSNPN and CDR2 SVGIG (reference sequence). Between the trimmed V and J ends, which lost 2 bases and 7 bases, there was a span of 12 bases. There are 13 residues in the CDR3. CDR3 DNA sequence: TGTGCCTGGAGTCCTACAGGGAAGAACACCATATATTTT. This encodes CAWSPTGKNTIYF.

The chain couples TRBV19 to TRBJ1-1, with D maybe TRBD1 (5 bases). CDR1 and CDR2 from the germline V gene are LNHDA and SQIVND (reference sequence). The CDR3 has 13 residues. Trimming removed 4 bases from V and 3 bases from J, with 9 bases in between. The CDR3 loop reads CASSKWGYTEAFF. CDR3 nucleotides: TGTGCCAGTAGTAAATGGGGCTACACTGAAGCTTTCTTT.

CDR3 nucleotides: TGTGCCACCAGGGAGTACGGCACAGATACGCAGTATTTT. Protein: CATREYGTDTQYF. The chain recombines TRBV24-1 with TRBJ2-3; D unresolved. Germline lookup yields CDR1 KGHDR and CDR2 SFDVKD. The V and J ends lost 7 bases and 1 base respectively, with 8 bases between them. CDR3 length equals 13 residues.

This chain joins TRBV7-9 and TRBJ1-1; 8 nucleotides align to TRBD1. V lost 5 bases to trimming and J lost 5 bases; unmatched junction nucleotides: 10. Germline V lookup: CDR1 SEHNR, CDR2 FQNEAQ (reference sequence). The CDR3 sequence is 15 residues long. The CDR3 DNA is TGTGCCAGCAGCCCGCAGGGGGCTAGTGGGACTGAAGCTTTCTTT. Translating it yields CASSPQGASGTEAFF.

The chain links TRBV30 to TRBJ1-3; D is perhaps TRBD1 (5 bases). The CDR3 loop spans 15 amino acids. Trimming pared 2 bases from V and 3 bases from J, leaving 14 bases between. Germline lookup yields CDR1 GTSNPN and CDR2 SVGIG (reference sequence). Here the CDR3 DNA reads TGTGCCTGGAGTTTGGGGGGGTTAGGTGGAAACACCATATATTTT. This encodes CAWSLGGLGGNTIYF. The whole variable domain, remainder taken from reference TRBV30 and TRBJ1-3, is SQTIHQWPATLVQPVGSPLSLECTVEGTSNPNLYWYRQAAGRGLQLLFYSVGIGQISSEVPQNLSASRPQDRQFILSSKKLLLSDSGFYLCAWSLGGLGGNTIYFGEGSWLTVV.

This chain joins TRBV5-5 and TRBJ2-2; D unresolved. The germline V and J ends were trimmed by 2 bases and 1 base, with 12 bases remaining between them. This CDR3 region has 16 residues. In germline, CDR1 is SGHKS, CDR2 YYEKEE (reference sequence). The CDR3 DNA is TGTGCCAGCAGCTTTGAGTTTTTCCAGAACACCGGGGAGCTGTTTTTT. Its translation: CASSFEFFQNTGELFF.

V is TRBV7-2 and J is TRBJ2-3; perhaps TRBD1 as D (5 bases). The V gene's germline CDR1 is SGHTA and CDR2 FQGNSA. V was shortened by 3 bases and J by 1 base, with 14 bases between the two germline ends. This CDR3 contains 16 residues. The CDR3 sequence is CASSFRATRGTDTQYF. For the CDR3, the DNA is TGTGCCAGCAGCTTTCGAGCAACCAGGGGCACAGATACGCAGTATTTT.

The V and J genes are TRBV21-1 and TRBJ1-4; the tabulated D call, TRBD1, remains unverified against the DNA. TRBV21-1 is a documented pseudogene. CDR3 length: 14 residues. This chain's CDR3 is CASSKAAGGGKLFF. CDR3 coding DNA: TGTGCCAGCAGCAAAGCGGCAGGGGGAGGAAAACTGTTTTTT.

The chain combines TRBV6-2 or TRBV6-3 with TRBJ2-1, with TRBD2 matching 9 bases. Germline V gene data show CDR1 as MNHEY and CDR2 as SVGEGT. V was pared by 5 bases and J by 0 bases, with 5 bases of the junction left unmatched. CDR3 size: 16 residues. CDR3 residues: CASSDPSGISYNEQFF. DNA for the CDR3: TGTGCCAGCAGTGATCCTAGCGGGATCTCCTACAATGAGCAGTTCTTC.

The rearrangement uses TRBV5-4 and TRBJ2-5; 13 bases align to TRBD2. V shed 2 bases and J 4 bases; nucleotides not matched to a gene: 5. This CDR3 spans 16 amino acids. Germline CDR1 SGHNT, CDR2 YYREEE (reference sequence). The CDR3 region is CASSLLAGGPTETQYF. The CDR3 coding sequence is TGTGCCAGCAGCTTACTAGCGGGAGGGCCGACAGAGACCCAGTACTTC.

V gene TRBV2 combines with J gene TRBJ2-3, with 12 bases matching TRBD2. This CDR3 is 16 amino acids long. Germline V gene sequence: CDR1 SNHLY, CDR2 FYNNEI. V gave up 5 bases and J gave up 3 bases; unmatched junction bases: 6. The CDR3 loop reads CASSLLAGGRTDTQYF. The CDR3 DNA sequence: TGTGCCAGCAGTTTACTAGCGGGAGGTAGAACAGATACGCAGTATTTT.

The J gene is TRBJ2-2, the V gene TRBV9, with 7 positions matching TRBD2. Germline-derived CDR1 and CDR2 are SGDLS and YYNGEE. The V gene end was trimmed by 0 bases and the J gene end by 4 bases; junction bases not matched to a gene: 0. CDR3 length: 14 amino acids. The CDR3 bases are TGTGCCAGCAGCGTAGGCGGGAGCACCGGGGAGCTGTTTTTT. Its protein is CASSVGGSTGELFF.

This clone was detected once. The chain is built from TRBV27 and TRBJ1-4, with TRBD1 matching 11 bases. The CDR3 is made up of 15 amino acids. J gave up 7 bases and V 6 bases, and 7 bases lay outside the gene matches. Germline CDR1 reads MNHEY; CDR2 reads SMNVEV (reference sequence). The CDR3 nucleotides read TGTGCCAGCAGCCCCGGGACAGGGGGGGGTGAAAAACTGTTTTTT. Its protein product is CASSPGTGGGEKLFF.

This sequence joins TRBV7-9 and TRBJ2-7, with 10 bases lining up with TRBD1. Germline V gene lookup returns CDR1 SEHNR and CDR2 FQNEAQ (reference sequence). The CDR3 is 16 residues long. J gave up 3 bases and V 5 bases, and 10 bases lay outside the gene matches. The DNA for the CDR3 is TGTGCCAGCAGCCCCGGTCCCGGACAGGGGGTCTACGAGCAGTACTTC. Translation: CASSPGPGQGVYEQYF.

Here the CDR3 DNA reads TGTGCCAGCAGTTATGGGGGGGCATATCTGGGTAATGGCTACACCTTC. Translating gives CASSYGGAYLGNGYTF. The V gene is TRBV27, the J gene TRBJ1-2; the D gene is possibly TRBD1 (6 bases). Germline CDR1 MNHEY, CDR2 SMNVEV (reference sequence). The CDR3 extends over 16 amino acids. V lost 4 bases, J lost 6 bases, and 21 bases lay in between.

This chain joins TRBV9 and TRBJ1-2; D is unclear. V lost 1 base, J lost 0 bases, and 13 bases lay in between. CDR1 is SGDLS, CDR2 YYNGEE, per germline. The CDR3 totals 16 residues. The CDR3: CASSVMGAGANYGYTF. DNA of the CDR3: TGTGCCAGCAGCGTAATGGGTGCTGGAGCTAACTATGGCTACACCTTC.

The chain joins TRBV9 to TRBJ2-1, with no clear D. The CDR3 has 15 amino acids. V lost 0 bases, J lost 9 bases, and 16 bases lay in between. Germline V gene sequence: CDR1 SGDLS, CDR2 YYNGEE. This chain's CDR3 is CASSVDSVRSAEQFF. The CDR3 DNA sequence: TGTGCCAGCAGCGTAGATTCCGTTCGGAGCGCTGAGCAGTTCTTC.

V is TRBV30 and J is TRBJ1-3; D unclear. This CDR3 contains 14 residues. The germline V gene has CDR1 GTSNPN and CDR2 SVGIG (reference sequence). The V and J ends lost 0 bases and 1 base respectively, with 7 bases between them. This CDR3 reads CAWSVPGSGNTIYF. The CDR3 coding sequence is TGTGCCTGGAGTGTCCCCGGTTCTGGAAACACCATATATTTT.

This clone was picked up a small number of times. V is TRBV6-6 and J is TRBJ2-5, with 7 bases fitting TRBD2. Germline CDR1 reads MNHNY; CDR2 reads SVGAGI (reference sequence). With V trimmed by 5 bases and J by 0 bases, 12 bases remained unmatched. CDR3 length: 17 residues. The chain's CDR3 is CASSLGGSSGYQETQYF. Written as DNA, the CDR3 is TGTGCCAGCAGTCTGGGAGGGTCTAGCGGATACCAAGAGACCCAGTACTTC.

CDR3 coding DNA: TGTGCCAGCAGTTACGACGGGGTAGATGGCTACACCTTC. Translation: CASSYDGVDGYTF. The chain couples TRBV6-5 to TRBJ1-2; the D is unclear. V shed 2 bases and J shed 6 bases, with 10 bases lying between them. The CDR3 is made up of 13 amino acids. Germline V CDR1 and CDR2: MNHEY, SVGAGI.

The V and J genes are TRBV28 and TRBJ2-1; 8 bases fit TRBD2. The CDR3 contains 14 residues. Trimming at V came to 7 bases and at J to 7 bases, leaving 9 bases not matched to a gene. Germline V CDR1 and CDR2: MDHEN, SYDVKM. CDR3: CASTEPTSANEQFF. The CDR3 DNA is TGTGCCAGCACCGAACCGACTAGCGCTAATGAGCAGTTCTTC.

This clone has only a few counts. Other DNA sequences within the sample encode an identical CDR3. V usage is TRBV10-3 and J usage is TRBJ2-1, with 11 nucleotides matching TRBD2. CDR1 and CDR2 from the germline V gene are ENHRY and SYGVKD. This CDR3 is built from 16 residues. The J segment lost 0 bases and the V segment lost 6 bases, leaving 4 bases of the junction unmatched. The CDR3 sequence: CAIRGTSGSSYNEQFF. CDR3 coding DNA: TGTGCCATCAGAGGGACTAGCGGCAGCTCCTACAATGAGCAGTTCTTC.

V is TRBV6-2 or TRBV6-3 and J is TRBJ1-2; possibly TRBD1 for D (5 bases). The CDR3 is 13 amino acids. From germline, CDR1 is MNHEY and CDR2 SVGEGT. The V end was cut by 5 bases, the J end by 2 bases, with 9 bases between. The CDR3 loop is CASSPDINYGYTF. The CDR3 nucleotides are TGTGCCAGCAGTCCGGACATCAACTATGGCTACACCTTC.

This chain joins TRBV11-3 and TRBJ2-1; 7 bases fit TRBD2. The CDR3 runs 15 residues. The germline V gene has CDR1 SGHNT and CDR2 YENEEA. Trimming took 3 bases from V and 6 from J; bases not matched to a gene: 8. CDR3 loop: CASSLDGLAVNEQFF. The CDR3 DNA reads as TGTGCCAGCAGCTTGGACGGGCTAGCGGTCAATGAGCAGTTCTTC.

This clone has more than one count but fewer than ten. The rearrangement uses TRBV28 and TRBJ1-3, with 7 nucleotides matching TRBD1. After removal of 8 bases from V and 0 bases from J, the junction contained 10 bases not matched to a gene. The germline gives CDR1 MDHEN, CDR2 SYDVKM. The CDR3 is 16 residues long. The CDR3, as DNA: TGTGCCAGCTGTCCAGGGGGACCGAGCTCTGGAAACACCATATATTTT. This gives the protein CASCPGGPSSGNTIYF.

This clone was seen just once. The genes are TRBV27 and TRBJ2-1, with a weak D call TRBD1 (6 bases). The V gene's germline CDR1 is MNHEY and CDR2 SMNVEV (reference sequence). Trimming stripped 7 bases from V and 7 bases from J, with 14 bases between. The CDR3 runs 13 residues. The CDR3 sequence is CASINRVKNEQFF. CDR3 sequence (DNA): TGTGCCAGCATCAACAGGGTAAAAAATGAGCAGTTCTTC.

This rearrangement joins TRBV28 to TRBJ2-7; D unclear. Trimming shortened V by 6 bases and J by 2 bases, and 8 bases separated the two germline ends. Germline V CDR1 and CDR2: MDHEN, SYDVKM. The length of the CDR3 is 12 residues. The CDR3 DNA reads TGTGCCAGCAGGTCGAAGCCCTACGAGCAGTACTTC. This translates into CASRSKPYEQYF. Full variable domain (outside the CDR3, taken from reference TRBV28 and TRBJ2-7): DVKVTQSSRYLVKRTGEKVFLECVQDMDHENMFWYRQDPGLGLRLIYFSYDVKMKEKGDIPEGYSVSREKKERFSLILESASTNQTSMYLCASRSKPYEQYFGPGTRLTVT.

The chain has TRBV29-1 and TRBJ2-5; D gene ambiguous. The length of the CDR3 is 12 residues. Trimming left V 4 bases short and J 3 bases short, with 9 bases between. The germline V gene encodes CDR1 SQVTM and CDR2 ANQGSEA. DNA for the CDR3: TGCAGCGTTGCCCAGGCCGAAGAGACCCAGTACTTC. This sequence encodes CSVAQAEETQYF.